This paragraph reports one TCR beta chain. As yet, its antigen is unknown. As the CDR3 is not closed by the conserved phenylalanine or tryptophan, this likely results from a read error. The data belong to a study of T cells after yellow fever vaccination. Study-wide results and limits: The appearance of a small share of clonotypes in both CD4 and CD8 compartments was observed. Clones from primary vaccination mostly reappeared after the booster (roughly 95% CD4, approximately 86% CD8).

Template-switching 5'RACE yielded the TCR cDNA; a universal primer site and UMIs were added in the process. TCRdb re-called the 5' RACE reads with MiXCR, one entry per CDR3 protein. The repertoire consists of around 110,000 distinct CDR3 sequences, with roughly 8.4% occurring once and the leading ten covering about 25%. This CDR3 has 14 amino acids. Germline CDR1 reads SGHVS; CDR2 reads FQNEAQ. Between the trimmed V and J ends, which lost 3 bases and 4 bases, there was a span of 12 bases. The J gene is TRBJ2-5, the V gene TRBV7-8; no definite D call. Sequences were derived from CD8+ T cells sorted from PBMCs, sampled 45 days after the yellow fever booster vaccination. The TCR originated in a young man who received the YFV17D yellow fever vaccine. The chain's CDR3 is CASSFLVSLETQYY. The CDR3 nucleotides read TGTGCCAGCAGCTTCTTAGTGTCTCTAGAGACCCAGTACTAC.